This T cell receptor beta chain was obtained from a study of shared clonotypes between healthy human individuals (dated by TCRdb to the early 2020s). Concerning the study at large: The cohort included a few men and a couple of women between 18 and 49 years of age. Libraries were prepared and TCR repertoires were sequenced by different laboratories using diverse techniques, in order to increase sequencing depth and limit assay-specific biases. Blood TCR repertoires of about five healthy adults were deeply sequenced to estimate repertoire size and the extent of clonotype sharing between individuals. For each donor, CD4 naive and CD4 memory were each given three plates, CD8 naive was given two plates, and CD8 memory was given one plate. Leukapheresis yielded between about 0.85 and 9 billion PBMCs per donor. On the study overall, not on this receptor specifically: Compared with non-shared clonotypes, the clonotypes found in all four sorted-subset donors had higher generation probabilities. When a handful of donors were compared, the shared fraction of clonotypes was around 4.6% for naive CD4, 3.5% to 4% for naive CD8, about 2.5% for memory CD4, and 0.35% to 0.4% for memory CD8. Sampling was restricted to blood, and TCR repertoires in tissues likely differ from the TCR repertoires found in blood. Because the study included only a small number of donors, the genetic and exposure-history diversity represented was limited. Based on pairwise subsampling, the degree of clonotype sharing among donors was expected to be affected by sequencing depth. Even with the large sequencing depth, rarefaction of the sorted-subset datasets indicated that sequencing was incomplete. Naive subsets generally had larger estimated clonotype richness than memory subsets.

The CDR3 contains 15 residues, cysteine and phenylalanine counted. The CDR3 DNA has 45 bases and is translated from base 1. V is trimmed back by 4 bases and J by 3 bases, and the junction contains 7 bases that no gene match accounts for. For CDR1 and CDR2, the germline V gene (reference sequence) lists SGHKS and YYEKEE. Donors were healthy HIV-negative adults with no recently reported acute infections or vaccinations. Only Caucasian adults living in Nashville, Tennessee, USA were represented among the donors. CD4+ T cells were enriched by magnetic negative selection; naive cells were then positively selected on CD45RA, and the negative fraction formed the memory subset. Blood was obtained by leukapheresis, after which PBMCs were separated by Ficoll-Histopaque density gradient centrifugation and cryopreserved in liquid nitrogen vapor phase. Analytical flow cytometry was used to check the purity and quantity of each magnetically sorted T cell population. Genomic DNA was isolated from each sorted fraction and quantified by UV absorbance on a Nanodrop 2000c.

TCR CDR3 regions were amplified from genomic DNA by multiplex PCR using the deep immunoSEQ assay. Genomic DNA extracted from each cell subset was distributed evenly over all wells of several immunoSEQ 96-well plates, and each plate served as one replicate. For sorted subsets, each replicate PCR was loaded with around 220 ng genomic DNA, equivalent to some 31,000 T cell genomes. Purified libraries were quantified with a Qubit 3.0 fluorometer, sized on a Bioanalyzer 2100, and re-quantified with the KAPA Library Quantification kit. Each immunoSEQ 96-well plate was sequenced on its own single-read 150-cycle Illumina NextSeq 550 flow cell. As for the authors' bioinformatics: The immunoSEQ output contained only junctional sequences without quality scores, so filtering could not match that applied to full-length reads. To assign V/J genes and CDR3, sequences were annotated against IMGT germline references using PyIR, a Python wrapper for IgBLAST v1.9. Reads were filtered out if the reads had weak V/J assignments (E-value above 1e-6), no CDR3, stop codons, out-of-frame junctions, or ambiguous translated residues. A V3J clonotype was defined by an identical inferred V gene, J gene, and CDR3 amino acid sequence. To compute the percentage overlap between repertoires, the number of shared unique clonotypes was divided by the size of the smaller repertoire. Three approaches were used to assess repertoire richness: RTK rarefaction, the Chao1 estimator, and Recon v2.1 estimates of unobserved clonotypes. For all TCRbeta clonotypes obtained by the gDNA method from a few donors, generation probabilities were computed with OLGA. Not all clones reach the TCRdb copy of this immuneACCESS table, which keeps in-frame sequences only. Checked studies attribute under half of the gap to unresolved V genes and leave the rest unexplained. V and J calls and clone size follow that table, whereas D and trimming were derived from the DNA. The sample contains 2 million to 2.5 million clones, approximately 95% of them found a single time. The ten biggest clones cover about 0.41% of the sample.

With respect to this clone: Its antigen is currently not known. No clone much larger than this one lies a single base away; base qualities are absent.

Sequenced sample: naive CD4+ T cells from PBMCs. According to the study, the label for this sample's cell subset or site signals: CD45RA+ positively selected. The chain links TRBV5-5 with TRBJ2-7; 10 of the junction bases match TRBD1. This clonotype was obtained from a young man in good health. Some clones in this sample may be carry-over from other donors' samples. The DNA reads as follows: TGTGCCAGCAGCGTCCGGGACAGGGGAATCTACGAGCAGTACTTC. Translated, it reads CASSVRDRGIYEQYF. The full variable domain, with segments outside the CDR3 supplied by the reference TRBV5-5 and TRBJ2-7 proteins, appears as DAGVTQSPTHLIKTRGQQVTLRCSPISGHKSVSWYQQVLGQGPQFIFQYYEKEERGRGNFPDRFSARQFPNYSSELNVNALLLGDSALYLCASSVRDRGIYEQYFGPGTRLTVT.